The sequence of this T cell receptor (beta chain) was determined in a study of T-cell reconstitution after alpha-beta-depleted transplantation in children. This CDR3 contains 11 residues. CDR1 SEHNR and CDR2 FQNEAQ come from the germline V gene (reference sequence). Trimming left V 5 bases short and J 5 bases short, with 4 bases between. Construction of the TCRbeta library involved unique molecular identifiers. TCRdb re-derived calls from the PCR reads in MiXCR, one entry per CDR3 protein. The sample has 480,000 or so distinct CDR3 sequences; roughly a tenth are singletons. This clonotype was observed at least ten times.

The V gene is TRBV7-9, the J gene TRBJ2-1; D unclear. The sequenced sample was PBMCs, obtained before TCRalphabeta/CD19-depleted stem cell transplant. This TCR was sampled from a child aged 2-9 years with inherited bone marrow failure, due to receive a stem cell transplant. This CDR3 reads CASSKNNEQFF. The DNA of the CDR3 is TGTGCCAGCAGCAAGAACAATGAGCAGTTCTTC.